One and the same sample provided the 20 T cell receptor beta chains below, sequenced in a study of blood T cells in healthy people across ages (dated by TCRdb to the mid-2010s). Library preparation employed 5' RACE. The listed sequencing device is Illumina HiSeq 2500. A second PCR of 7 to 11 cycles was performed with a sample-barcoded 5' primer and a J-beta primer mix. Clones were called with MiXCR by TCRdb after fastp trimmed the public reads at Q25, and only in-frame beta chains were retained. One record per CDR3 amino acid sequence lists the most common genes and DNA. The sample table contains about 780,000 distinct CDR3 sequences; only one count was recorded for around a quarter of them. The ten biggest clones cover 3% of the sample. This same sample was also taken into another study, of T cells of mothers and their children.

The sample was blood. Receptors originate from a boy younger than 18 in good health.

The chain combines TRBV12-3 or TRBV12-4 with TRBJ2-3, with D possibly being TRBD2 (7 bases). This CDR3 has 16 amino acids. Trimming cost V 5 bases and J 1 base, with 16 bases left between them. The CDR3 DNA follows: TGTGCCAGCAGTGACCTGAGGGGGGGGGGCACAGATACGCAGTATTTT. Translation: CASSDLRGGGTDTQYF.

This rearrangement joins TRBV7-3 to TRBJ1-5; D remains unclear. In germline, CDR1 is SGHTA, CDR2 FQGTGA. Trimming took 2 bases from V and 0 from J, leaving 11 bases between them. The CDR3 is 16 residues long. CDR3 DNA: TGTGCCAGCAGCTTACGGGGAGTTAATAGCAATCAGCCCCAGCATTTT. Amino acids: CASSLRGVNSNQPQHF.

The chain recombines TRBV18 with TRBJ2-7; possible D gene TRBD1, 5 bases. The CDR3 runs to 13 residues. V lost 4 bases and J lost 7, with 14 bases in between. Looked up from germline, CDR1 is KGHSH and CDR2 is LQKENI. The CDR3 loop is CASSLQVTEEQYF. The CDR3 nucleotides read TGTGCCAGCTCACTACAGGTGACAGAAGAGCAGTACTTC.

The chain is built from TRBV20-1 and TRBJ1-5; 9 bases agree with TRBD1. V was pared by 6 bases and J by 9 bases, with 9 bases of the junction left unmatched. The length of the CDR3 is 13 residues. In germline, CDR1 is DFQATT, CDR2 SNEGSKA (reference sequence). CDR3 amino acids: CSALTGGESPQHF. In nucleotides, the CDR3 is TGCAGTGCCTTGACAGGGGGGGAATCGCCCCAGCATTTT.

Many counts were recorded for this clonotype. The chain recombines TRBV6-1 with TRBJ1-4; D is unresolved. V lost 0 bases and J 8 bases, leaving 4 bases between the germline ends. The CDR3 has 12 residues. Per germline, CDR1 MNHNS and CDR2 SASEGT. CDR3 sequence: CASSEAREKLFF. CDR3 DNA: TGTGCCAGCAGTGAAGCGCGGGAAAAACTGTTTTTT.

This clonotype was counted once. The rearrangement links TRBV20-1 to TRBJ2-3; the D call may be TRBD1 or TRBD2 (5 bases each). The CDR3 loop spans 14 amino acids. The germline V gene encodes CDR1 DFQATT and CDR2 SNEGSKA (reference sequence). The V end was cut by 4 bases, the J end by 6 bases, with 17 bases between. The CDR3 sequence: CSANSGTALDTQYF. The DNA of the CDR3 is TGCAGTGCTAACTCAGGGACGGCCCTTGATACGCAGTATTTT.

This clonotype was observed a few times. The final CDR3 position lacks the conserved phenylalanine or tryptophan, pointing to a likely read error. V and J are TRBV20-1 and TRBJ2-5; 10 nucleotides line up with TRBD2. The end of the DNA is better explained by TRBJ2-1, so the J call may be wrong. The CDR3 extends over 14 amino acids. The V gene's germline CDR1 is DFQATT and CDR2 SNEGSKA (reference sequence). The CDR3 protein is CSASSGGARDEQFL. As DNA, the CDR3 is TGCAGTGCCAGCAGCGGGGGGGCCAGGGATGAGCAGTTCCTC.

The rearrangement joins TRBV20-1 to TRBJ2-6; 7 bases are a match to TRBD2. The ends lost 2 bases at V and 0 bases at J; junction bases unmatched: 7. The CDR3 totals 17 residues. Per germline, CDR1 DFQATT and CDR2 SNEGSKA (reference sequence). The CDR3 DNA reads as TGCAGTGCTAGAAGCGGGACCGCCTTCTCTGGGGCCAACGTCCTGACTTTC. Residues: CSARSGTAFSGANVLTF.

This clonotype was seen a few times. The genes are TRBV12-3 or TRBV12-4 and TRBJ1-1; D call uncertain. The CDR3 runs 12 residues. V shed 4 bases and J shed 7 bases, with 10 bases lying between them. The CDR3, as DNA: TGTGCCAGCAGTTCCGAGCTATTTGAAGCTTTCTTT. This translates into CASSSELFEAFF.

This clonotype was observed a handful of times. This chain uses TRBV29-1 with TRBJ2-2, with 9 bases matching TRBD1. The CDR3 consists of 15 residues. The junction had 11 bases not matched to a gene; V was cut back by 7 bases and J by 5 bases. The germline V gene has CDR1 SQVTM and CDR2 ANQGSEA. The CDR3 region is CSAETGGARTGELFF. The CDR3 DNA follows: TGCAGCGCAGAAACAGGGGGCGCGAGGACCGGGGAGCTGTTTTTT.

The J gene is TRBJ1-2, the V gene TRBV29-1; no clear D. Trimming cost V 2 bases and J 5 bases, with 9 bases left between them. CDR1 SQVTM and CDR2 ANQGSEA come from the germline V gene. The CDR3 has 12 amino acids. Here the CDR3 reads CSVEPTAYGYTF. The DNA for the CDR3 is TGCAGCGTTGAACCGACGGCTTATGGCTACACCTTC.

V gene TRBV3-1 combines with J gene TRBJ2-5; 10 bases map to TRBD2. The CDR3 sequence is 15 residues long. The V and J ends lost 4 bases and 4 bases, in that order; junction bases with no gene match: 6. CDR1 and CDR2 from the germline V gene are LGHDT and YNNKEL (reference sequence). In DNA, the CDR3 is TGTGCCAGCAGCCTCCGGACTAGCGGACCAGAGACCCAGTACTTC. This codes for CASSLRTSGPETQYF.

This clonotype was counted only a few times. The chain couples TRBV6-5 to TRBJ2-5, with 13 nucleotides matching TRBD2. The V segment lost 5 bases and the J segment 1 base; nucleotides outside the gene matches: 1. The CDR3 covers 15 residues. Germline CDR1 is MNHEY and CDR2 is SVGAGI. As DNA, the CDR3 is TGTGCCAGCAGTACTAGCGGGGGGGTCCAAGAGACCCAGTACTTC. It is translated as CASSTSGGVQETQYF.

The V gene is TRBV5-1, the J gene TRBJ1-2; no clear D gene. CDR3 length: 13 amino acids. Trimming pared 2 bases from V and 4 bases from J, leaving 9 bases between. Germline V gene data show CDR1 as SGHRS and CDR2 as YFSETQ. For the CDR3, the DNA is TGCGCCAGCAGCTTTGGGAGCGGCTATGGCTACACCTTC. This sequence encodes CASSFGSGYGYTF.

The rearrangement links TRBV29-1 to TRBJ2-7, with TRBD1 matching 9 bases. CDR1 is SQVTM and CDR2 is ANQGSEA in the germline V gene. The CDR3 has 14 residues. V lost 4 bases, J lost 3 bases, and 7 bases stayed unmatched. CDR3 bases: TGCAGCGTTGCCCGGACAGGGGTCGGCTACGAGCAGTACTTC. As protein: CSVARTGVGYEQYF.

The gene calls are TRBV6-6 and TRBJ2-4; 9 nucleotides agree with TRBD1. Looked up from germline, CDR1 is MNHNY and CDR2 is SVGAGI (reference sequence). CDR3 size: 16 residues. The ends lost 4 bases at V and 3 bases at J; junction bases unmatched: 7. The CDR3 region is CASSLPQGAGKNIQYF. The CDR3 DNA reads TGTGCCAGCAGTTTACCACAGGGGGCCGGCAAAAACATTCAGTACTTC.

This clonotype turned up a few times. The rearrangement uses TRBV29-1 and TRBJ1-1; D perhaps matches TRBD1 (5 bases). V was shortened by 4 bases and J by 1 base, with 7 bases between the two germline ends. The CDR3 totals 12 residues. CDR1 is SQVTM, CDR2 ANQGSEA, per germline. The CDR3 DNA reads TGCAGCGTTGCAACAGGGAACACTGAAGCTTTCTTT. Its translation: CSVATGNTEAFF.

The chain recombines TRBV27 with TRBJ1-2; tentative D call: TRBD1 (5 bases). In germline, CDR1 is MNHEY, CDR2 SMNVEV (reference sequence). The CDR3 loop spans 15 amino acids. Trimming cost V 5 bases and J 6 bases, with 19 bases left between them. The CDR3 loop is CASSPQGYFVDGYTF. The CDR3 coding sequence is TGTGCCAGCAGTCCCCAGGGTTATTTCGTCGATGGCTACACCTTC.

V is TRBV11-2 and J is TRBJ2-5, with a weak D call TRBD2 (7 bases). With the DNA end fitting TRBJ2-1 better, the J assignment may be wrong. This CDR3 contains 15 residues. CDR1 SGHAT and CDR2 FQNNGV come from the germline V gene. This CDR3 reads CASSLFGGQDNEQFF. The DNA of the CDR3 is TGTGCCAGCAGCTTATTCGGGGGGCAGGACAATGAGCAGTTCTTC.

V and J are TRBV15 and TRBJ2-5; unclear D gene. V gave up 2 bases and J gave up 5 bases, with 15 bases separating them. CDR3 length equals 15 residues. Germline CDR1 and CDR2: LNHNV and YYDKDF (reference sequence). CDR3 DNA: TGTGCCACCAGCAGACCCGACGGCTATGGGGAGACCCAGTACTTC. This sequence encodes CATSRPDGYGETQYF.